Given below is one T cell receptor (beta chain) in context. These data are taken from a study of cytomegalovirus exposure and HLA in healthy donors. The junction had 5 bases not matched to a gene; V was cut back by 6 bases and J by 4 bases. Germline loops: CDR1 MNHNS, CDR2 SASEGT. The CDR3 loop spans 14 amino acids. This PCR relied on a set of 60 Vbeta primers and 13 Jbeta primers. Some clones are missing from TCRdb's copy, which holds only in-frame ones; the method was immunoSEQ multiplex PCR. In the table there are 100,000 to 150,000 clones, around four fifths of which are singletons. Sequenced: PBMCs. This receptor was identified in a woman aged 40 to 50 in good health and CMV-seronegative. The chain uses TRBV6-1 and TRBJ1-4; 7 positions match TRBD1. CDR3 DNA: TGTGCCAGCAGCGCGACAGGGTTTAATGAAAAACTGTTTTTT. Its protein is CASSATGFNEKLFF.